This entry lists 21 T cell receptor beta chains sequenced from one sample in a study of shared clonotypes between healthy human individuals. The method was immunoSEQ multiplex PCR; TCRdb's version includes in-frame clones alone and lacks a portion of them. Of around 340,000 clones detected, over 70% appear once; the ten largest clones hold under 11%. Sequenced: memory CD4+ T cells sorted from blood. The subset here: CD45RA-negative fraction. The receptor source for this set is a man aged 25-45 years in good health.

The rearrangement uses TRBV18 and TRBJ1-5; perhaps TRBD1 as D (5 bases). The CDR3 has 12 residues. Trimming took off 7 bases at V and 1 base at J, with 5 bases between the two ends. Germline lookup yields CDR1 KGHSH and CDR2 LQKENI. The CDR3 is CASWGSNQPQHF. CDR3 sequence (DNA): TGTGCCAGCTGGGGGAGCAATCAGCCCCAGCATTTT.

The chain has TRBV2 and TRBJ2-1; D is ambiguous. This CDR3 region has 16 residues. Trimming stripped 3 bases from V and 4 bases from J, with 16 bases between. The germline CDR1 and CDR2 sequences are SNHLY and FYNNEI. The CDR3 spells CASSDLRPTAYNEQFF. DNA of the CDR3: TGTGCCAGCAGTGATTTGCGCCCCACGGCGTACAATGAGCAGTTCTTC.

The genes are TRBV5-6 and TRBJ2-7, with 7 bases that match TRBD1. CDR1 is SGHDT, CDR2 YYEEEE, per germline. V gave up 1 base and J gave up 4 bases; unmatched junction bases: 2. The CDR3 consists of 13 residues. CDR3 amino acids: CASSLKDRYEQYF. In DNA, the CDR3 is TGTGCCAGCAGCTTGAAGGACAGGTACGAGCAGTACTTC. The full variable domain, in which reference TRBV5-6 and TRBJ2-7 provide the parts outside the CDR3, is DAGVTQSPTHLIKTRGQQVTLRCSPKSGHDTVSWYQQALGQGPQFIFQYYEEEERQRGNFPDRFSGHQFPNYSSELNVNALLLGDSALYLCASSLKDRYEQYFGPGTRLTVT.

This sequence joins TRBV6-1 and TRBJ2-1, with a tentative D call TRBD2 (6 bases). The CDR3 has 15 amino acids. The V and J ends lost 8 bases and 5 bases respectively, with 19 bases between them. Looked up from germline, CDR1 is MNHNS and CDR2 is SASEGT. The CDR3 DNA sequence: TGTGCCAGCCTGCAGGGAGGACCAGCGGACAATGAGCAGTTCTTC. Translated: CASLQGGPADNEQFF.

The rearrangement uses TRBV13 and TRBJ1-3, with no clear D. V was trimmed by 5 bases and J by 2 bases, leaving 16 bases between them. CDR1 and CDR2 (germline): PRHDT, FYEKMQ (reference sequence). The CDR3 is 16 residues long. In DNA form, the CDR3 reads TGTGCCAGCAGCGCGCCCGGGCCAAATACTGGAAACACCATATATTTT. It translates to CASSAPGPNTGNTIYF.

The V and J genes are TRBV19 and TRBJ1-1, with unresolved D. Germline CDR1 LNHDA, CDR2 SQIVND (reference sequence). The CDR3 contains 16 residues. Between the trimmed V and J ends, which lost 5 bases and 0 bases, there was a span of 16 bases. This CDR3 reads CASSRRGGDMNTEAFF. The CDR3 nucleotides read TGTGCCAGTAGTCGGCGGGGAGGCGACATGAACACTGAAGCTTTCTTT.

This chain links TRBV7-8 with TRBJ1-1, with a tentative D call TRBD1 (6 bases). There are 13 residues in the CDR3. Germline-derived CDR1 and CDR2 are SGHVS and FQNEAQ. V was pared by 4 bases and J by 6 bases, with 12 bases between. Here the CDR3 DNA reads TGTGCCAGCAGCTCACAGGGTGGCGCTGAAGCTTTCTTT. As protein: CASSSQGGAEAFF. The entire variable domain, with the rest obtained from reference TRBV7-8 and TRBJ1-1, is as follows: GAGVSQSPRYKVAKRGQDVALRCDPISGHVSLFWYQQALGQGPEFLTYFQNEAQLDKSGLPSDRFFAERPEGSVSTLKIQRTQQEDSAVYLCASSSQGGAEAFFGQGTRLTVV.

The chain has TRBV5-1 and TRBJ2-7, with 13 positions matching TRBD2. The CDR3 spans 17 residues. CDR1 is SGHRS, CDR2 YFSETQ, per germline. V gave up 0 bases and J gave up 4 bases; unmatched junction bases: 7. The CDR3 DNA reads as TGCGCCAGCAGCTTGGGGACTAGCGGGGGAAGGGGATACGAGCAGTACTTC. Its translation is CASSLGTSGGRGYEQYF. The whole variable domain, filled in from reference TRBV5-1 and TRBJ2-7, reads KAGVTQTPRYLIKTRGQQVTLSCSPISGHRSVSWYQQTPGQGLQFLFEYFSETQRNKGNFPGRFSGRQFSNSRSEMNVSTLELGDSALYLCASSLGTSGGRGYEQYFGPGTRLTVT.

The CDR3 coding sequence is TGTGCCGGAAGAACGGGGGGCGGAAGGGAGAACACTGAAGCTTTCTTT. The encoded protein is CAGRTGGGRENTEAFF. This chain uses TRBV30 with TRBJ1-1; weak D call: TRBD1 (6 bases). The CDR3 extends over 16 amino acids. The germline V gene encodes CDR1 GTSNPN and CDR2 SVGIG (reference sequence). Trimming shortened V by 8 bases and J by 1 base, and 23 bases separated the two germline ends.

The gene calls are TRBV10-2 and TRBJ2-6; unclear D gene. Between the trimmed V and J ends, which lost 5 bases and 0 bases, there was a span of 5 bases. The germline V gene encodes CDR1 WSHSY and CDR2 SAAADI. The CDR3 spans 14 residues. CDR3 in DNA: TGCGCCAGCAGTTCGGTCTCTGGGGCCAACGTCCTGACTTTC. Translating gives CASSSVSGANVLTF.

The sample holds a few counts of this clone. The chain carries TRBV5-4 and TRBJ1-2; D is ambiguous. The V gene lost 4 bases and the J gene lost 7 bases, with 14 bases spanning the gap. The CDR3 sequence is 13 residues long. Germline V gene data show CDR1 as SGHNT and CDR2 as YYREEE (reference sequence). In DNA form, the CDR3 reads TGTGCCAGCAGCCTGGAAGGGTTCGGTGGCTACACCTTC. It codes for CASSLEGFGGYTF.

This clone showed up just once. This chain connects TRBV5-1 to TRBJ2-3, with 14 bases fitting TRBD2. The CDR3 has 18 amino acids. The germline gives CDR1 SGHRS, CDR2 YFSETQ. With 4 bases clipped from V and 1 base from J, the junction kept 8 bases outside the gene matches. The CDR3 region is CASSKGLAGAGGTDTQYF. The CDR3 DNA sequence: TGCGCCAGCAGCAAGGGACTAGCGGGAGCTGGTGGCACAGATACGCAGTATTTT.

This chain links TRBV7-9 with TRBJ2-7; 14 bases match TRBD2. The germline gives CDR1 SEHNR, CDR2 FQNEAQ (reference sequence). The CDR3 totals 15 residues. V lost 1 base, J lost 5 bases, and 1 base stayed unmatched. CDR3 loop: CASSLEGLAGDEQYF. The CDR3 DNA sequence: TGTGCCAGCAGCTTAGAGGGACTAGCGGGAGACGAGCAGTACTTC.

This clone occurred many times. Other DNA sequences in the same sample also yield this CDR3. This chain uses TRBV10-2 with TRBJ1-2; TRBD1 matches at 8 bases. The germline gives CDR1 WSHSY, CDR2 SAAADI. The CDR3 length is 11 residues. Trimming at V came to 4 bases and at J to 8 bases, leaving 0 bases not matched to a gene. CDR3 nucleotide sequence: TGCGCCAGCAGTGGGGACAGGGGCTACACCTTC. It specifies CASSGDRGYTF.

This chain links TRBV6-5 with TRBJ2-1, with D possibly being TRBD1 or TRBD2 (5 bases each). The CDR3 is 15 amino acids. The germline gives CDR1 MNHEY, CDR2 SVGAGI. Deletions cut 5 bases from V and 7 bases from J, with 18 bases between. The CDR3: CASSLTGTQGNEQFF. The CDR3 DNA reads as TGTGCCAGCAGTCTTACCGGGACCCAGGGTAATGAGCAGTTCTTC.

The CDR3 DNA reads as TGTGCCAGCAGTTTCTCCGGGGTGTACGAGCAGTACTTC. Translated: CASSFSGVYEQYF. The V gene is TRBV28, the J gene TRBJ2-7; possible D gene TRBD2, 5 bases. Trimming shortened V by 3 bases and J by 4 bases, and 10 bases separated the two germline ends. Germline-derived CDR1 and CDR2 are MDHEN and SYDVKM. The CDR3 spans 13 residues.

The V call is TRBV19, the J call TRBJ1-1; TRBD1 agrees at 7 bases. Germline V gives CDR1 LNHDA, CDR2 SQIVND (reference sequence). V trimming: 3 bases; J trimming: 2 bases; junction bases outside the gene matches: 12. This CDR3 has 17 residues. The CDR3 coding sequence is TGTGCCAGTAGTATTATGAGGGGGCAGGGTTCAAACACTGAAGCTTTCTTT. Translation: CASSIMRGQGSNTEAFF.

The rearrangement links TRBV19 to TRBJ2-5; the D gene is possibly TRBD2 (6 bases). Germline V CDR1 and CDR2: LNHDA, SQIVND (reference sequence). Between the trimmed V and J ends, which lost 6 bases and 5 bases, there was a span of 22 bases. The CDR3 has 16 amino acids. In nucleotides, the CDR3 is TGTGCCAGTAGCCCCCGGGGGTCAGGCGGTAGGGAGACCCAGTACTTC. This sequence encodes CASSPRGSGGRETQYF.

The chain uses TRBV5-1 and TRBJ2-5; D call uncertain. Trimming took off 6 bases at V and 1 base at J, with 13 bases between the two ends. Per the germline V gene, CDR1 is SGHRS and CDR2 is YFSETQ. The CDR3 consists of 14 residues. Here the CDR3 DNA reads TGCGCCAGCACCATCAAAGGGCCCCAAGAGACCCAGTACTTC. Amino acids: CASTIKGPQETQYF.

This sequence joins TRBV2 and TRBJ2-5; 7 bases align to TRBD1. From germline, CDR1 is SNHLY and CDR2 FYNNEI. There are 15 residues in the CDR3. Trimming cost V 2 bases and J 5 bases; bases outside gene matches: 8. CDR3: CASSEFRWTGETQYF. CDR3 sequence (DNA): TGTGCCAGCAGTGAATTTAGGTGGACAGGCGAGACCCAGTACTTC. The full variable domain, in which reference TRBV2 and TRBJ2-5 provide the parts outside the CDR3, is EPEVTQTPSHQVTQMGQEVILRCVPISNHLYFYWYRQILGQKVEFLVSFYNNEISEKSEIFDDQFSVERPDGSNFTLKIRSTKLEDSAMYFCASSEFRWTGETQYFGPGTRLLVL.

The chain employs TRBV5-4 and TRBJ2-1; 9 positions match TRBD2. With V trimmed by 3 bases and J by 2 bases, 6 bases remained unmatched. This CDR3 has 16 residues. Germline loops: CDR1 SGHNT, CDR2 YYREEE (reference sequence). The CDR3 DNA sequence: TGTGCCAGCAGCTCGAATAGCGGGAGAACCTACAATGAGCAGTTCTTC. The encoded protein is CASSSNSGRTYNEQFF.